This TCR beta chain was sequenced for a study of shared T cell receptors in the human thymus. Produced via immunoSEQ multiplex PCR; TCRdb's table is partial and in-frame only. The table shows some 700,000 clones, with 70% to 90% occurring only once. CDR3 length: 15 amino acids. The germline V gene has CDR1 GTSNPN and CDR2 SVGIG (reference sequence). The V end was cut by 1 base, the J end by 1 base, with 14 bases between. This sample also belongs to another study, concerning human thymus T cells. That source notes: Healthy Finnish infants undergoing corrective surgery for congenital heart defects provided the donor material. Corrective cardiac operations yielded the resected thymus tissue. Both thymic and peripheral blood repertoires showed apparently biased V and J usage. Thymic repertoires from unrelated individuals overlapped highly, related research reported.

Sequencing used thymocytes. The sequence was collected from a boy in the first two years of life with a congenital heart defect. The V and J genes are TRBV30 and TRBJ2-7; D ambiguous. CDR3: CAWSDPEFISYEQYF. The CDR3 DNA sequence: TGTGCCTGGAGTGATCCGGAGTTCATTTCCTACGAGCAGTACTTC.